This TCR beta chain was identified during a study of OX40 agonist ivuxolimab in advanced cancers. Study background: Patients received the agonistic anti-OX40 (CD134) antibody ivuxolimab.

From germline, CDR1 is SQVTM and CDR2 ANQGSEA. Trimming pared 6 bases from V and 2 bases from J, leaving 21 bases between. The CDR3 is 16 amino acids. Some clones are missing from TCRdb's copy, which holds only in-frame ones; the method was immunoSEQ multiplex PCR. In the table there are some 86,000 clones, around 90% of which are singletons. This sequence was found in an adult with an advanced solid tumor such as melanoma, head and neck, liver or kidney cancer. This sequence joins TRBV29-1 and TRBJ2-3, with a possible D match to TRBD1 (6 bases). The sequenced sample was CD4+ or CD8+ T cells sorted from blood, obtained in a trial of the OX40 agonist ivuxolimab. CDR3 sequence reads: CSVETLFRGLTDTQYF. The CDR3 DNA reads as TGCAGCGTCGAAACGTTATTCAGGGGTCTCACAGATACGCAGTATTTT.